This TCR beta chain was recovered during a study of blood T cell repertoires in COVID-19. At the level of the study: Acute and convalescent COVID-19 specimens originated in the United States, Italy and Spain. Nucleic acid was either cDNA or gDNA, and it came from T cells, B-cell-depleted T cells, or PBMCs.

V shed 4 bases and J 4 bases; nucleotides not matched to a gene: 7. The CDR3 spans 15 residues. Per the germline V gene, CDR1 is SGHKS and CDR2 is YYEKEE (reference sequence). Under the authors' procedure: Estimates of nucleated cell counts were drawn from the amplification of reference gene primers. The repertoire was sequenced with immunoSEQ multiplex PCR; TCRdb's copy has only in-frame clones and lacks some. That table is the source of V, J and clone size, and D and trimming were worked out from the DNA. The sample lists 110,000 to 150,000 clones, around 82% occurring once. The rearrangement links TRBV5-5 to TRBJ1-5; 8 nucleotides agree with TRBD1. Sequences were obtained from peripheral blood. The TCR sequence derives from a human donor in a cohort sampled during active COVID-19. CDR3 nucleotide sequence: TGTGCCAGCAGCCTGACAGGGGCGGAGAATCAGCCCCAGCATTTT. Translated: CASSLTGAENQPQHF.